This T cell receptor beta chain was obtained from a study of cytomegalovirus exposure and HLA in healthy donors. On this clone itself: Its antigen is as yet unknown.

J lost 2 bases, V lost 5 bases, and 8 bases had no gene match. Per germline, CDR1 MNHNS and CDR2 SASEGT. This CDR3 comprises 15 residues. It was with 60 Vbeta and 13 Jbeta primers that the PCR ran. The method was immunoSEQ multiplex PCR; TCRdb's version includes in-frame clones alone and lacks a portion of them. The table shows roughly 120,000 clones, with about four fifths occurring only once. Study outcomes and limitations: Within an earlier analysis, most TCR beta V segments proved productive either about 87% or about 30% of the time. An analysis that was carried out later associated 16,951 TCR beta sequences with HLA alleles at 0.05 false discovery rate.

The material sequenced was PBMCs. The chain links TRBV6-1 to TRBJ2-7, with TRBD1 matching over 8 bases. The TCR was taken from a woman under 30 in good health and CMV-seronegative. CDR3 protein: CASSSLRTGPYEQYF. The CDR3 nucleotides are TGTGCCAGCAGTTCACTTCGGACAGGGCCCTACGAGCAGTACTTC.